The present T cell receptor beta chain was sequenced within a study of T cell responses to AZD1222 COVID-19 vaccine. In the study overall: Pooling covered second doses at about 4 or about 12 weeks. General study findings and limits: Spike regions recognized by vaccine-associated CD4 TCRs spanned the protein, led by 160-218 and 743-854. Unmutated variant regions are reportedly the target of nearly half of TCRs that are spike-specific. Samples come after the peak T cell response, not at day 14.

Clones were read by immunoSEQ multiplex PCR, and TCRdb kept only the in-frame ones, dropping some. Of approximately 160,000 clones in the sample, approximately 90% were seen once. Worth noting for this clone: Its target is unknown.

This sequence was found in an adult in good health. Here the sequenced sample was peripheral blood, taken on day 0 of AZD1222 vaccination.

Here the CDR3 reads CASSVGGLAGAAEQFF. The CDR3 nucleotides are TGTGCCAGCAGCGTAGGGGGACTAGCGGGAGCGGCTGAGCAGTTCTTC. This chain uses TRBV9 with TRBJ2-1; TRBD2 agrees at 14 bases. CDR1 and CDR2 (germline): SGDLS, YYNGEE. The CDR3 has 16 amino acids. The J segment lost 9 bases and the V segment lost 0 bases, leaving 5 bases of the junction unmatched.